Listed below are T cell receptor beta chains from one sample, sequenced in a study of blood T cells in healthy people across ages. TCRdb reprocessed the 5' RACE reads with MiXCR, giving one entry per CDR3 protein. The sample has approximately 900,000 distinct CDR3 sequences; roughly 28% are singletons. Separately, the same data were catalogued under a study of T cells of mothers and their children.

The sample comprised blood. The source of these receptors is a woman aged 40-49 years in good health. CDR3s include the opening cysteine and the closing phenylalanine or tryptophan. A D gene is named only where the DNA matches it firmly. Clone size is not always given. Where it is, it says once, few, many or a class for expanded clones.

clone_size d_call j_call v_call cdr3_aa cdr3_nt
- - TRBJ2-1 TRBV20-1 CSAPGPNYNEQFF TGCAGTGCTCCCGGACCTAACTACAATGAGCAGTTCTTC
- - TRBJ1-5 TRBV6-6 CASSSQGRGGQPQHF TGTGCCAGCAGTTCCCAGGGTAGAGGAGGACAGCCCCAGCATTTT
few TRBD1 TRBJ1-5 TRBV7-8 CASSTLGTGGESNQPQHF TGTGCCAGCAGCACACTCGGGACAGGGGGCGAGAGCAATCAGCCCCAGCATTTT
- - TRBJ2-1 TRBV28 CASSTYRAVSYNEQFF TGTGCCAGCAGTACCTACAGGGCTGTCTCCTACAATGAGCAGTTCTTC
few - TRBJ1-5 TRBV15 CATSRGGSRGNQPQHF TGTGCCACCAGCAGAGGTGGGAGCAGGGGCAATCAGCCCCAGCATTTT
few - TRBJ1-1 TRBV27 CASRTREVTEAFF TGTGCCAGCAGGACAAGGGAAGTCACTGAAGCTTTCTTT
- TRBD1 TRBJ2-1 TRBV5-1 CASSFETGYSYNEQFF TGCGCCAGCAGCTTTGAGACAGGGTACTCATACAATGAGCAGTTCTTC
few - TRBJ1-2 TRBV3-1 CASSQIGGSLGYTF TGTGCCAGCAGCCAAATAGGGGGTTCTCTCGGCTACACCTTC
few - TRBJ1-4 TRBV3-1 CASSTRRAAEKLFF TGTGCCAGCTCAACAAGAAGGGCTGCTGAAAAACTGTTTTTT
many TRBD2 TRBJ2-4 TRBV2 CASASGGDLVQYF TGTGCCAGCGCAAGCGGGGGGGACTTAGTTCAGTACTTC
- TRBD2 TRBJ2-3 TRBV4-2 CASSQAGTRSPTDTQYF TGTGCCAGCAGCCAAGCCGGGACTAGATCCCCCACAGATACGCAGTATTTT
- TRBD1 TRBJ1-2 TRBV6-5 CASSRTGANYGYTF TGTGCCAGCAGTCGTACAGGGGCTAACTATGGCTACACCTTC
few - TRBJ2-3 TRBV29-1 CSVDRGSLTDTQYF TGCAGCGTTGACCGGGGATCCCTCACAGATACGCAGTATTTT
few TRBD1 TRBJ1-1 TRBV4-1 CASSQEWTGPNTEAFF TGCGCCAGCAGCCAAGAGTGGACAGGGCCGAACACTGAAGCTTTCTTT
- - TRBJ1-3 TRBV10-3 CAINGAAGNTIYF TGTGCCATCAATGGGGCGGCTGGAAACACCATATATTTT
many TRBD1 TRBJ2-7 TRBV5-5 CASSFDPTGLNEQYF TGTGCCAGCAGCTTCGATCCGACAGGGTTGAACGAGCAGTACTTC
- - TRBJ2-3 TRBV28 CASSPLEGFYLTQYF TGTGCCAGCAGTCCCTTGGAGGGCTTCTATCTTACGCAGTATTTT
many - TRBJ2-7 TRBV27 CASSTNLYEQYF TGTGCCAGCAGCACTAACCTTTACGAGCAGTACTTC
few TRBD2 TRBJ2-3 TRBV7-2 CASSLPVGTSGGASPDTQYF TGTGCCAGCAGCTTACCTGTTGGGACTAGCGGGGGGGCCTCCCCAGATACGCAGTATTTT
- - TRBJ2-1 TRBV6-1 CASSRTAAKNNEQFF TGTGCCAGCAGTAGGACAGCTGCCAAAAACAATGAGCAGTTCTTC
many - TRBJ1-4 TRBV12-3/TRBV12-4 CASSFRGKNEKLFF TGTGCCAGCAGTTTTCGGGGGAAGAATGAAAAACTGTTTTTT
- - TRBJ2-1 TRBV5-1 CASSLGRLSSYNEQFF TGCGCCAGCAGCTTGGGGCGGTTGAGCTCCTACAATGAGCAGTTCTTC
- - TRBJ1-1 TRBV2 CASSEDRTTEAFF TGTGCCAGCAGTGAAGACAGGACCACTGAAGCTTTCTTT
- - TRBJ1-2 TRBV30 CAWSLGGNYGYTF TGTGCCTGGAGCTTAGGGGGGAACTATGGCTACACCTTC
- TRBD2 TRBJ2-2 TRBV28 CASSFGGAANTGELFF TGTGCCAGCAGTTTCGGGGGGGCCGCTAACACCGGGGAGCTGTTTTTT
many - TRBJ1-2 TRBV2 CASSERGSYGYTF TGTGCCAGCAGTGAAAGGGGTTCCTATGGCTACACCTTC
- - TRBJ1-2 TRBV6-2/TRBV6-3 CASSRINYGHTF TGTGCCAGCAGCCGGATTAACTATGGCCACACCTTC
few - TRBJ1-5 TRBV20-1 CSADNAMDSFYQPQHF TGCAGTGCTGACAACGCAATGGACAGTTTTTATCAGCCCCAGCATTTT
- TRBD1 TRBJ1-1 TRBV6-5 CASKETGEGNTEAFF TGTGCCAGCAAGGAGACAGGGGAAGGGAACACTGAAGCTTTCTTT
- TRBD2 TRBJ2-5 TRBV7-2 CASSLNPYDLAARETQYF TGTGCCAGCAGCTTAAATCCCTACGACCTAGCGGCAAGGGAGACCCAGTACTTC
few TRBD2 TRBJ2-3 TRBV6-4 CASSAGTSGPTDTQYF TGTGCCAGCAGTGCGGGCACTAGCGGACCCACAGATACGCAGTATTTT
- TRBD2 TRBJ2-1 TRBV4-2 CASSQVLRLAGVQSYNEQFF TGTGCCAGCAGCCAAGTCTTGAGACTAGCGGGGGTGCAATCCTACAATGAGCAGTTCTTC
many - TRBJ2-5 TRBV20-1 CSAKFAVASATWGETQYF TGCAGTGCCAAGTTCGCCGTGGCTAGCGCAACCTGGGGGGAGACCCAGTACTTC
- TRBD2 TRBJ2-1 TRBV15 CATSRASGGALYNEQFF TGTGCCACCAGCAGAGCCAGCGGGGGGGCTCTCTACAATGAGCAGTTCTTC
few TRBD1 TRBJ1-2 TRBV7-2 CASSRGGQGGYGYTF TGTGCCAGCAGCCGCGGGGGACAGGGTGGTTATGGCTACACCTTC
- TRBD1 TRBJ2-1 TRBV7-3 CASSSGQGIPGNEQFF TGTGCCAGCAGCTCGGGACAGGGAATCCCTGGGAATGAGCAGTTCTTC
few - TRBJ1-1 TRBV5-1 CASSLDSLSGEAFF TGCGCCAGCAGCTTAGACAGTCTGAGCGGTGAAGCTTTCTTT
few - TRBJ2-1 TRBV12-3/TRBV12-4 CASRVTSGPTGKQFF TGTGCCAGCAGAGTGACATCCGGGCCCACGGGGAAGCAGTTCTTC
- - TRBJ2-7 TRBV5-1 CASSLGDRSEQYF TGCGCCAGCAGCTTGGGAGACAGGAGCGAGCAGTACTTC
- - TRBJ2-7 TRBV7-4 CASSLFFGSCLYEQYF TGTGCCAGCAGCTTATTTTTTGGTAGTTGCCTCTACGAGCAGTACTTC
many TRBD2 TRBJ2-7 TRBV7-2 CASSFSGGAYEQYF TGTGCCAGCAGCTTTAGCGGGGGGGCCTACGAGCAGTACTTC
many TRBD1 TRBJ2-7 TRBV6-2/TRBV6-3 CASSSHRQGAYEQYF TGTGCCAGCAGTTCCCACCGACAGGGGGCCTACGAGCAGTACTTC
few TRBD1 TRBJ1-5 TRBV15 CATRGTVGGSPQHF TGTGCCACCAGAGGGACAGTCGGTGGCTCGCCCCAGCATTTT
- - TRBJ1-2 TRBV4-3 CASSQDRRDSGYTF TGCGCCAGCAGCCAAGATCGGAGGGATAGTGGCTACACCTTC
few - TRBJ2-3 TRBV6-2/TRBV6-3 CASSYSRGRTRTDTQYF TGTGCCAGCAGTTACTCGAGGGGACGCACGCGCACAGATACGCAGTATTTT
- TRBD1 TRBJ1-1 TRBV11-3 CASRSGTGGEKTEAFF TGTGCCAGCAGGTCCGGGACAGGGGGCGAGAAGACTGAAGCTTTCTTT
many TRBD1 TRBJ2-3 TRBV18 CASSLQTGTGIIDTQYF TGTGCCAGCTCACTCCAAACCGGGACAGGGATTATAGATACGCAGTATTTT
- - TRBJ2-4 TRBV7-9 CASSLVESGIAAKNIQYF TGTGCCAGCAGCTTAGTAGAGTCAGGGATAGCGGCCAAAAACATTCAGTACTTC
- - TRBJ1-2 TRBV7-2 CASSLADWVLYGHTF TGTGCCAGCAGCTTAGCGGATTGGGTCCTCTATGGCCACACCTTC